These T cell receptor beta chains were read from a single sample in a study of shared clonotypes between healthy human individuals. Data came from immunoSEQ multiplex PCR; TCRdb stores just in-frame clones and leaves some out. This sample carries roughly 2,500,000 clones, roughly 93% of them seen once, and the ten largest clones take 0.36%. Sequencing input: naive CD4+ T cells from PBMCs. The receptor set was obtained from a man aged 18 to 30 in good health. Some clones in this sample may be carry-over from other donors' samples. Both conserved end residues are part of each CDR3. D genes are given only for firm matches. Clone size is given for some rows only: seen once, a few or many times, or a class if the clone is expanded.

V	J	D	size	CDR3	DNA
TRBV28	TRBJ2-2	NA	NA	CASSSAGAANTGELFF	TGTGCCAGCAGTTCCGCCGGGGCAGCGAACACCGGGGAGCTGTTTTTT
TRBV28	TRBJ1-6	NA	once	CASSLGPGRTHYNSPLHF	TGTGCCAGCAGTTTAGGACCGGGCCGCACCCACTATAATTCACCCCTCCACTTT
TRBV5-4	TRBJ2-5	NA	NA	CASSLASYQETQYF	TGTGCCAGCAGCTTAGCGTCGTACCAAGAGACCCAGTACTTC
TRBV10-1	TRBJ2-3	NA	NA	CASSEYTFNGTDTQYF	TGCGCCAGCAGTGAGTACACCTTTAACGGCACAGATACGCAGTATTTT
TRBV5-1	TRBJ2-5	NA	NA	CASSIGHYQETQYF	TGCGCCAGCAGCATCGGACATTACCAAGAGACCCAGTACTTC
TRBV5-4	TRBJ1-1	NA	NA	CASSLAKGWGTEAFF	TGTGCCAGCAGCTTGGCCAAGGGTTGGGGCACTGAAGCTTTCTTT
TRBV28	TRBJ1-5	NA	NA	CATSEVGNQPQHF	TGTGCCACCTCTGAGGTGGGCAATCAGCCCCAGCATTTT
TRBV5-8	TRBJ2-3	TRBD1	NA	CASSLATRQGGADTQYF	TGTGCCAGCAGCTTGGCGACTCGACAGGGTGGTGCAGATACGCAGTATTTT
TRBV18	TRBJ1-2	NA	NA	CASSPKADYGYTF	TGTGCCAGCTCACCAAAAGCGGACTATGGCTACACCTTC
TRBV10-3	TRBJ2-7	TRBD2	NA	CAISRTSDSYEQYF	TGTGCCATCAGCCGGACTAGCGACTCCTACGAGCAGTACTTC
TRBV6-1	TRBJ2-7	NA	NA	CASGGRGNHDQYF	TGTGCCAGCGGGGGGAGGGGGAACCACGATCAGTACTTC
TRBV5-6	TRBJ1-2	NA	NA	CASSLVGGDTF	TGTGCCAGCAGCTTGGTGGGCGGGGACACCTTC
TRBV7-3	TRBJ2-1	NA	NA	CASSPLAGDNEQFF	TGTGCCAGCAGCCCCCTGGCCGGAGACAATGAGCAGTTCTTC
TRBV5-1	TRBJ2-7	TRBD1	NA	CASSSGQGAYEQYF	TGCGCCAGCAGTTCGGGACAGGGGGCCTACGAGCAGTACTTC
TRBV11-3	TRBJ2-5	TRBD2	NA	CASSLGTSGPPGETQYF	TGTGCCAGCAGCCTGGGGACTAGCGGCCCCCCGGGGGAGACCCAGTACTTC
TRBV18	TRBJ2-7	TRBD2	NA	CASSPTAGGDEQYF	TGTGCCAGCTCTCCCACAGCGGGAGGGGACGAGCAGTACTTC
TRBV7-2	TRBJ1-2	NA	NA	CASSLGGGSNYGYTF	TGTGCCAGCAGCTTAGGGGGAGGGAGTAACTATGGCTACACCTTC
TRBV7-2	TRBJ2-7	TRBD1	NA	CASSSSGGTGGYEQYF	TGTGCCAGCAGCTCGTCGGGGGGGACAGGGGGCTACGAGCAGTACTTC
TRBV9	TRBJ2-7	TRBD2	NA	CASSPNPLGGDEQYF	TGTGCCAGCAGCCCGAACCCGTTGGGGGGGGACGAGCAGTACTTC
TRBV10-2	TRBJ1-1	NA	NA	CASSRVGVDTEAFF	TGCGCCAGCTCAAGGGTGGGGGTTGACACTGAAGCTTTCTTT
TRBV4-3	TRBJ2-3	TRBD1	NA	CASSPSGTGSSDTQYF	TGCGCCAGCAGCCCGTCGGGGACAGGGAGTTCAGATACGCAGTATTTT
TRBV27	TRBJ1-5	TRBD1	NA	CASSPTGRALSTQHF	TGTGCCAGCAGCCCGACAGGGAGGGCTCTTTCGACCCAGCATTTT
TRBV6-5	TRBJ2-3	NA	NA	CASSYSRPTDTQYF	TGTGCCAGCAGTTACTCAAGGCCGACAGATACGCAGTATTTT
TRBV6-5	TRBJ1-2	NA	NA	CASEGHYGYTF	TGTGCCAGCGAGGGGCACTATGGCTACACCTTC
TRBV6-6	TRBJ1-5	NA	NA	CASSYGGLNQPQHF	TGTGCCAGCAGTTACGGGGGGTTAAATCAGCCCCAGCATTTT
TRBV6-1	TRBJ2-2	NA	once	CASSEAPGTYTGELFF	TGTGCCAGCAGTGAAGCGCCAGGGACTTACACCGGGGAGCTGTTTTTT
TRBV19	TRBJ2-7	NA	NA	CASPHGGTGRYEQYF	TGTGCCAGTCCCCACGGGGGGACAGGCCGTTACGAGCAGTACTTC
TRBV5-5	TRBJ1-1	NA	NA	CASSETANTEAFF	TGTGCCAGCAGTGAGACAGCCAACACTGAAGCTTTCTTT
TRBV28	TRBJ1-2	TRBD1	NA	CASSEPGTGNYGYTF	TGTGCCAGCAGTGAACCCGGGACAGGGAACTATGGCTACACCTTC
TRBV5-6	TRBJ1-5	NA	NA	CASSLWAGRGGGPQHF	TGTGCCAGCAGCTTGTGGGCAGGGAGGGGAGGAGGGCCCCAGCATTTT
TRBV28	TRBJ1-4	NA	NA	CASSLRPLRKLFF	TGTGCCAGCAGTTTGCGCCCACTGAGAAAACTGTTTTTT
TRBV6-6	TRBJ1-6	NA	NA	CASTISTNSPLHF	TGTGCCAGCACTATTTCGACTAATTCACCCCTCCACTTT
TRBV30	TRBJ1-1	NA	NA	CAWSRGGVAFF	TGTGCCTGGTCAAGAGGGGGGGTGGCTTTCTTT
TRBV7-8	TRBJ2-7	NA	NA	CASSLRSGNDEQYF	TGTGCCAGCAGCTTGAGGTCTGGGAACGACGAGCAGTACTTC
TRBV28	TRBJ2-7	NA	NA	CASSEGVEQYF	TGTGCCAGCAGTGAAGGGGTCGAGCAGTACTTC
TRBV28	TRBJ1-5	NA	NA	CASSLFRGNQPQHF	TGTGCCAGCAGTTTATTTCGGGGCAATCAGCCCCAGCATTTT
TRBV11-3	TRBJ2-2	NA	NA	CASSFRNTGELFF	TGTGCCAGCAGCTTTCGGAACACTGGGGAGCTGTTTTTT
TRBV5-1	TRBJ1-1	NA	NA	CASSGRRSAEPAFF	TGCGCCAGCAGCGGACGAAGGTCGGCCGAACCTGCTTTCTTT
TRBV27	TRBJ2-7	TRBD2	once	CASSRPTSGTYEQYF	TGTGCCAGCAGCCGACCAACTAGCGGCACCTACGAGCAGTACTTC